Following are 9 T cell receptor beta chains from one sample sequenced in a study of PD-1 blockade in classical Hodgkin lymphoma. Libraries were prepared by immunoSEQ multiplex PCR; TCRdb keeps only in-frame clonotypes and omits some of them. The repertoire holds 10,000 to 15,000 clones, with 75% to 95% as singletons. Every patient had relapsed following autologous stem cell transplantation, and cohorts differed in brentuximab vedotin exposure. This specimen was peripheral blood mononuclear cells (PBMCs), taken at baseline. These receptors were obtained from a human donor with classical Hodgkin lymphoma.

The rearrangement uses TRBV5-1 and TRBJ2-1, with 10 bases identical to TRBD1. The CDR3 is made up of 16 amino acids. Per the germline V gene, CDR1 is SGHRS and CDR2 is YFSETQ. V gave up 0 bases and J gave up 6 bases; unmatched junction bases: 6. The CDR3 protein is CASSLGTGGLGNEQFF. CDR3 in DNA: TGCGCCAGCAGCTTGGGGACAGGGGGGCTTGGCAATGAGCAGTTCTTC.

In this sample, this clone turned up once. The CDR3 reads CASSPGREQYF. The CDR3 region has the DNA TGTGCCAGCAGCCCCGGCCGGGAGCAGTACTTC. The chain couples TRBV6-1 to TRBJ2-7; D unresolved. Trimming stripped 6 bases from V and 7 bases from J, with 10 bases between. The CDR3 covers 11 residues. Germline CDR1 is MNHNS and CDR2 is SASEGT.

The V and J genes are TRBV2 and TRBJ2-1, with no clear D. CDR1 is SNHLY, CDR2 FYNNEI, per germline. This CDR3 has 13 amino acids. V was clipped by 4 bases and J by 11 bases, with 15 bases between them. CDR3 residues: CASSGVGLVKQFF. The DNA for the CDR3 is TGTGCCAGCAGTGGTGTCGGCCTGGTCAAGCAGTTCTTC. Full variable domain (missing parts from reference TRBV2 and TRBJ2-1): EPEVTQTPSHQVTQMGQEVILRCVPISNHLYFYWYRQILGQKVEFLVSFYNNEISEKSEIFDDQFSVERPDGSNFTLKIRSTKLEDSAMYFCASSGVGLVKQFFGPGTRLTVL.

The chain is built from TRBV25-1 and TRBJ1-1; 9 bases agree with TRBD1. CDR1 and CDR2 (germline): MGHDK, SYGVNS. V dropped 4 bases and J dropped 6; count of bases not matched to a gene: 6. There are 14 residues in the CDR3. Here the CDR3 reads CASSANRGPAEAFF. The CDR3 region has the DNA TGTGCCAGCAGTGCCAACAGGGGGCCGGCTGAAGCTTTCTTT. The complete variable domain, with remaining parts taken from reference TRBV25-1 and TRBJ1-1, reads EADIYQTPRYLVIGTGKKITLECSQTMGHDKMYWYQQDPGMELHLIHYSYGVNSTEKGDLSSESTVSRIRTEHFPLTLESARPSHTSQYLCASSANRGPAEAFFGQGTRLTVV.

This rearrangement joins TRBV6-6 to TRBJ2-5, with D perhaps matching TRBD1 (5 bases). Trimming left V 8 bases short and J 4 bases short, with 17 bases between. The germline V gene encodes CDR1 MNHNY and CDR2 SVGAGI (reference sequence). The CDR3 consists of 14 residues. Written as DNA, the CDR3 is TGTGCCAGCTCAGACAGAGAAAATAGAGAGACCCAGTACTTC. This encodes CASSDRENRETQYF.

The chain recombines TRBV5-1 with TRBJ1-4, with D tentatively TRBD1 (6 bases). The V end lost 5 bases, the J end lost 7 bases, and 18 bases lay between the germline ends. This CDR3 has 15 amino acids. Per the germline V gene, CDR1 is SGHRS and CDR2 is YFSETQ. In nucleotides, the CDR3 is TGCGCCAGCAGTGAGACAGGTTTGTCAGGTGAAAAACTGTTTTTT. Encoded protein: CASSETGLSGEKLFF.

CDR3 sequence: CASSLAGGIYEQYF. Here the CDR3 DNA reads TGTGCCAGCAGTCTAGCGGGGGGGATCTACGAGCAGTACTTC. The V and J genes are TRBV28 and TRBJ2-7; 12 bases agree with TRBD2. This CDR3 contains 14 residues. Per germline, CDR1 MDHEN and CDR2 SYDVKM. The V and J ends lost 5 bases and 3 bases, in that order; junction bases with no gene match: 2.

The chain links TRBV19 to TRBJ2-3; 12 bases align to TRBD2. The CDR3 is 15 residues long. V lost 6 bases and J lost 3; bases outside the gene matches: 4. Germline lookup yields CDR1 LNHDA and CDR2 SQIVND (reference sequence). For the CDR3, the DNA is TGTGCCAGTAGCAGGACTAGCGGGGATACAGATACGCAGTATTTT. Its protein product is CASSRTSGDTDTQYF. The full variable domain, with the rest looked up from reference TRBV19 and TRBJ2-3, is DGGITQSPKYLFRKEGQNVTLSCEQNLNHDAMYWYRQDPGQGLRLIYYSQIVNDFQKGDIAEGYSVSREKKESFPLTVTSAQKNPTAFYLCASSRTSGDTDTQYFGPGTRLTVL.

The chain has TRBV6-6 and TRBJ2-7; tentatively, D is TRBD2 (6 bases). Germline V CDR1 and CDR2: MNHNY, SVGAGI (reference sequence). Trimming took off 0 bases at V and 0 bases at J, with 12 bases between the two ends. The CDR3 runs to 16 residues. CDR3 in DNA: TGTGCCAGCAGTTACTCAAGTACGGACTACTCCTACGAGCAGTACTTC. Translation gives CASSYSSTDYSYEQYF.